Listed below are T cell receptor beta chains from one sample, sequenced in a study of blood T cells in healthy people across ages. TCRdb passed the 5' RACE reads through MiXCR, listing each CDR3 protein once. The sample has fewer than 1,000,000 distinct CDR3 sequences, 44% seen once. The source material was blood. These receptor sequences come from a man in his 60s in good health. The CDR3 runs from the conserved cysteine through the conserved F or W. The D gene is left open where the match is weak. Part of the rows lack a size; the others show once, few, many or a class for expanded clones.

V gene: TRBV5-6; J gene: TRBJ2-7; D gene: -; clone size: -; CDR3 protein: CASSLWGLDRSSYEQYF; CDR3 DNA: TGTGCCAGCAGCTTGTGGGGACTGGACAGATCCTCCTACGAGCAGTACTTC
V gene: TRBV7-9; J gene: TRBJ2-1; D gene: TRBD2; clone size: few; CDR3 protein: CASSGGTSGPLMRDGQFF; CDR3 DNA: TGTGCCAGCAGCGGCGGGACTAGCGGGCCTCTCATGAGGGATGGGCAGTTCTTC
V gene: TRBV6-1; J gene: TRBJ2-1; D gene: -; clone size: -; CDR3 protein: CASRMGGADNEQFF; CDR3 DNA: TGTGCCAGCAGGATGGGGGGGGCGGACAATGAGCAGTTCTTC
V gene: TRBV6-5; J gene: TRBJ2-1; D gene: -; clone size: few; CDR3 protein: CASRKASGTGEQFF; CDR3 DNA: TGTGCCAGCAGAAAAGCTTCGGGAACGGGTGAGCAGTTCTTC
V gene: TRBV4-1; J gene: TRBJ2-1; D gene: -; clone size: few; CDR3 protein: CASSQVPGVNEQFF; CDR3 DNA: TGCGCCAGCAGCCAAGTACCTGGGGTCAATGAGCAGTTCTTC
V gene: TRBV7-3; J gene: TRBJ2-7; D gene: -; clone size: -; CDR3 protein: CASSLQPGHRYEQYF; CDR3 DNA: TGTGCCAGCAGCTTACAGCCGGGACATCGATACGAGCAGTACTTC
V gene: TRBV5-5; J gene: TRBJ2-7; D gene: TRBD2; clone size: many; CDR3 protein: CASSPAGGSYEQYF; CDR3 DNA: TGTGCCAGCAGCCCTGCGGGGGGCTCCTACGAGCAGTACTTC
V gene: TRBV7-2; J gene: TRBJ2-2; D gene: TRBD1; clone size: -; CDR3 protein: CASSSAGGATGELFF; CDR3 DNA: TGTGCCAGCAGCTCCGCAGGGGGAGCCACCGGGGAGCTGTTTTTT
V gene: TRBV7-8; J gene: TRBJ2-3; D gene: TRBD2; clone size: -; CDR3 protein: CASSSQRRGGADTQYF; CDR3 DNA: TGTGCCAGCAGCTCACAAAGGCGGGGGGGCGCAGATACGCAGTATTTT
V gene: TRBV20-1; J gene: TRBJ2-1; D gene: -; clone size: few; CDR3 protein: CSAKRRNEQFF; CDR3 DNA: TGCAGTGCTAAGCGGAGAAATGAGCAGTTCTTC
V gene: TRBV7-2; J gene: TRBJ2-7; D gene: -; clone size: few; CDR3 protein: CASSLSPWDIYEQYF; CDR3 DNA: TGTGCCAGCAGTCTTAGCCCCTGGGACATCTACGAGCAGTACTTC
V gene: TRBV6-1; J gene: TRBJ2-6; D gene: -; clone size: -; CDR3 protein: CASSNVESGANVLTF; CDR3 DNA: TGTGCCAGCAGTAACGTGGAATCTGGGGCCAACGTCCTGACTTTC
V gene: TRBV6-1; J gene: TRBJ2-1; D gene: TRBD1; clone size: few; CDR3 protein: CASPGQGSNNEQFF; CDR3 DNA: TGTGCCAGCCCTGGACAGGGCAGTAATAATGAGCAGTTCTTC
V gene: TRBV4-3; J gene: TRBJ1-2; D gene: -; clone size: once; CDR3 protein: CASSQDPEARLGYTF; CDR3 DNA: TGCGCCAGCAGCCAAGATCCGGAGGCCAGGTTGGGCTACACCTTC
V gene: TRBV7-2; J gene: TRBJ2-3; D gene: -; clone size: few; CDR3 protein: CASSLTVSGLYTDTQYF; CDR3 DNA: TGTGCCAGCAGCTTGACTGTATCGGGGTTGTACACAGATACGCAGTATTTT
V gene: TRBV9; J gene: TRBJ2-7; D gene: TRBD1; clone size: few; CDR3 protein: CASSVDPPGQGAYEQYF; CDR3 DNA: TGTGCCAGCAGCGTAGATCCACCGGGACAGGGGGCCTACGAGCAGTACTTC
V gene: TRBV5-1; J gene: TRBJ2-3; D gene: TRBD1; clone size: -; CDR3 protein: CASSIGQGGTDTQYF; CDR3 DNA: TGCGCCAGCAGCATAGGACAGGGGGGAACAGATACGCAGTATTTT
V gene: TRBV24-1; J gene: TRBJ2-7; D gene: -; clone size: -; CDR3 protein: CATSPTALYEQYF; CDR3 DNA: TGTGCCACCAGTCCGACAGCTCTCTACGAGCAGTACTTC
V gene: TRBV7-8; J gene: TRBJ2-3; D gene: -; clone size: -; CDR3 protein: CASSVGRGTDTQYF; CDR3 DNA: TGTGCCAGCAGCGTGGGGCGGGGCACAGATACGCAGTATTTT
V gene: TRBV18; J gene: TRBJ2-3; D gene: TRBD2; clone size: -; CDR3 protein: CASSPRTSGPDTQYF; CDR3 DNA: TGTGCCAGCTCACCACGGACTAGCGGTCCAGATACGCAGTATTTT
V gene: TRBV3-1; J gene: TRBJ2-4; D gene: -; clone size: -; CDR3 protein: CASSHGHLAKNIQYF; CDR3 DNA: TGTGCCAGCAGCCACGGACACCTAGCCAAAAACATTCAGTACTTC
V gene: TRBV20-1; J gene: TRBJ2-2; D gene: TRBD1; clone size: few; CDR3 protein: CSARQTGWGELFF; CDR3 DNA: TGCAGTGCTAGGCAGACAGGGTGGGGGGAGCTGTTTTTT
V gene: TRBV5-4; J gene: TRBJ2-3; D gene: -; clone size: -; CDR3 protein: CASSGGGMDTQYF; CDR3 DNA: TGTGCCAGCAGCGGAGGTGGTATGGATACGCAGTATTTT
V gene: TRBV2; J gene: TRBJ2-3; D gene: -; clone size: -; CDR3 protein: CASVDPSRFTDTQYF; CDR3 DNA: TGTGCCAGCGTCGACCCGTCTCGATTCACAGATACGCAGTATTTT
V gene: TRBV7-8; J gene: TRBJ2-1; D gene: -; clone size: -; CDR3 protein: CASSPGAGEQFF; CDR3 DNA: TGTGCCAGCAGCCCCGGGGCAGGGGAGCAGTTCTTC
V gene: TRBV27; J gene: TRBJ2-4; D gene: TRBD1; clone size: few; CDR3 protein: CASSQDRTGILAKNIQYF; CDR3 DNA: TGTGCCAGCAGTCAAGACCGGACAGGGATACTAGCCAAAAACATTCAGTACTTC
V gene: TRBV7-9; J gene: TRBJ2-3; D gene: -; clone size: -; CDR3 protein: CASNRLRGPTDTQYF; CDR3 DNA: TGTGCCAGCAACAGACTCCGGGGGCCCACAGATACGCAGTATTTT
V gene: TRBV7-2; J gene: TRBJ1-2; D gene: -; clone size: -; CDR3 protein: CASSSGGSYTF; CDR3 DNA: TGTGCCAGCAGCTCCGGTGGGAGCTACACCTTC
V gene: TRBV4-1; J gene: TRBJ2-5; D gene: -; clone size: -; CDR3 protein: CASSPIGEGLETQYF; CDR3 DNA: TGCGCCAGCAGCCCCATAGGTGAAGGTCTGGAGACCCAGTACTTC
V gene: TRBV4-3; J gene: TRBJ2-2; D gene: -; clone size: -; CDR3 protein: CASKQGPNTGELFF; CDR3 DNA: TGCGCCAGCAAGCAGGGGCCAAACACCGGGGAGCTGTTTTTT
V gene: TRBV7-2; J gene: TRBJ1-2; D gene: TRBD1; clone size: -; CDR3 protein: CASSLFGTETNYGYTF; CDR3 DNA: TGTGCCAGCAGCCTATTCGGGACAGAGACTAACTATGGCTACACCTTC
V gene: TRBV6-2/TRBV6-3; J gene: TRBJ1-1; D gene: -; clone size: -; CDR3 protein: CASSGPVMNTEAFF; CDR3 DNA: TGTGCCAGCTCCGGCCCGGTAATGAACACTGAAGCTTTCTTT
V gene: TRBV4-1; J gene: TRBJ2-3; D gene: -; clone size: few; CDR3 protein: CASSPRTGTDTQYF; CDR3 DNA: TGCGCCAGCAGCCCGCGAACGGGCACAGATACGCAGTATTTT
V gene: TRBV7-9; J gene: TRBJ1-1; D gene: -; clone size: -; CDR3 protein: CASSFADGNTEAFF; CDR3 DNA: TGTGCCAGCAGCTTTGCCGACGGGAACACTGAAGCTTTCTTT
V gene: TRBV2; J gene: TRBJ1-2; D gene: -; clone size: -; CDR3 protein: CASSVDGARGPVYGYTF; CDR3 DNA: TGTGCCAGCAGCGTTGACGGGGCCCGAGGCCCTGTCTATGGCTACACCTTC
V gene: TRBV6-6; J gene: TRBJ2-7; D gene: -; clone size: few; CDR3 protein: CASSYSAGISYEQYF; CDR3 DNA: TGTGCCAGCAGTTACTCAGCCGGGATCTCCTACGAGCAGTACTTC
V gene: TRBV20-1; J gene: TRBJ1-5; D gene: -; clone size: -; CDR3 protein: CSARSLAGGRGQPQHF; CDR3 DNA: TGCAGTGCTAGGTCCCTCGCGGGGGGCCGGGGTCAGCCCCAGCATTTT
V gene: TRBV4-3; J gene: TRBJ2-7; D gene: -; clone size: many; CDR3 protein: CASSRSRDYEQYF; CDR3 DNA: TGCGCCAGCAGCCGATCCAGGGATTACGAGCAGTACTTC
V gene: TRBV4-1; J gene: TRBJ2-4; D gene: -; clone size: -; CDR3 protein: CASSQDTVGQKNIQYF; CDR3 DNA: TGCGCCAGCAGCCAAGACACCGTTGGACAGAAAAACATTCAGTACTTC
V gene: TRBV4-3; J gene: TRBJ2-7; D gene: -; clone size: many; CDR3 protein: CASSRRITMDEQYF; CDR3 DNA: TGCGCCAGCAGCCGAAGGATCACCATGGACGAGCAGTACTTC
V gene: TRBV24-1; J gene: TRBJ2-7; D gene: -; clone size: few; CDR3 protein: CATQGPSYEQYF; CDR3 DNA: TGTGCCACACAGGGACCGTCCTACGAGCAGTACTTC
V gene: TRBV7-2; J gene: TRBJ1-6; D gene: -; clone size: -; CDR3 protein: CASSFQGHSSYNSPLHF; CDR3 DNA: TGTGCCAGCAGCTTCCAGGGGCACAGCTCCTATAATTCACCCCTCCACTTT
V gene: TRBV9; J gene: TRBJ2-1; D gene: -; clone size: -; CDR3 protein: CASAPGTYNEQFF; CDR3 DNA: TGTGCCAGCGCCCCGGGGACATACAATGAGCAGTTCTTC
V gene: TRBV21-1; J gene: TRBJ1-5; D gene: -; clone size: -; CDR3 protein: CATEGNQPQHF; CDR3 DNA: TGTGCCACCGAGGGCAATCAGCCCCAGCATTTT
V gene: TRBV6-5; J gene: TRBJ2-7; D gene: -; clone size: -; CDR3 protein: CASSYSRGGRYEQYF; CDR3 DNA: TGTGCCAGCAGTTACTCTCGCGGGGGCCGTTACGAGCAGTACTTC
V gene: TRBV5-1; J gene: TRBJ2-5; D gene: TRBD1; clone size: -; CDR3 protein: CASSLAEDRDRVEETQYF; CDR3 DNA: TGCGCCAGCAGCTTGGCCGAAGACCGGGACAGGGTCGAGGAGACCCAGTACTTC
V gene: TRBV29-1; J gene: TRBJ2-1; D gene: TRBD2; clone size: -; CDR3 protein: CSVEVAGGFSYNEQFF; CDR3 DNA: TGCAGCGTTGAAGTAGCGGGGGGCTTCTCCTACAATGAGCAGTTCTTC
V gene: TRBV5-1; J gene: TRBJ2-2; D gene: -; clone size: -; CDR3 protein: CASSSHGANANTGELFF; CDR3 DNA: TGCGCCAGCAGCTCCCACGGTGCAAACGCGAACACCGGGGAGCTGTTTTTT
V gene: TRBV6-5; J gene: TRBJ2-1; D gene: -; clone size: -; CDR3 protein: CASRASGANEQFF; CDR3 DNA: TGTGCCAGCAGGGCCTCGGGCGCTAATGAGCAGTTCTTC
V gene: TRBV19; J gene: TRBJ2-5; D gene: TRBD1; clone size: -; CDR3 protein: CASSSNRDRELYSERYF; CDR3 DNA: TGTGCCAGTAGTTCGAACCGGGACAGGGAATTGTACAGCGAGCGGTACTTC
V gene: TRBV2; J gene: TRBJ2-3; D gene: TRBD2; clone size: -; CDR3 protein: CASSGGLGGGSTDTQYF; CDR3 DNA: TGTGCCAGCAGTGGGGGTTTGGGGGGGGGATCCACAGATACGCAGTATTTT